This record concerns one T cell receptor (beta chain) sequence. The antigen is undetermined. This CDR3 is built from 12 residues. Germline lookup yields CDR1 SEHNR and CDR2 FQNEAQ (reference sequence). The germline V and J ends were trimmed by 1 base and 7 bases, with 7 bases remaining between them. The data stem from a study of T cell responses to AZD1222 COVID-19 vaccine. Study-level points and caveats: Clonal diversity was possibly underestimated, and white British individuals and females predominated among donors.

Clones were sequenced by immunoSEQ multiplex PCR, and TCRdb holds only the in-frame ones, with some missing. This sample has fewer than 200,000 clones, with around nine tenths found just once. This TCR was sampled from an adult who received the AZD1222 COVID-19 vaccine. The V and J genes are TRBV7-9 and TRBJ2-5, with TRBD2 as a possible D gene (5 bases). The sequenced sample was peripheral blood, obtained 28 days after the second AZD1222 dose. The chain's CDR3 is CASSLGGATQYF. The CDR3 coding sequence is TGTGCCAGCAGCTTAGGGGGAGCGACCCAGTACTTC.